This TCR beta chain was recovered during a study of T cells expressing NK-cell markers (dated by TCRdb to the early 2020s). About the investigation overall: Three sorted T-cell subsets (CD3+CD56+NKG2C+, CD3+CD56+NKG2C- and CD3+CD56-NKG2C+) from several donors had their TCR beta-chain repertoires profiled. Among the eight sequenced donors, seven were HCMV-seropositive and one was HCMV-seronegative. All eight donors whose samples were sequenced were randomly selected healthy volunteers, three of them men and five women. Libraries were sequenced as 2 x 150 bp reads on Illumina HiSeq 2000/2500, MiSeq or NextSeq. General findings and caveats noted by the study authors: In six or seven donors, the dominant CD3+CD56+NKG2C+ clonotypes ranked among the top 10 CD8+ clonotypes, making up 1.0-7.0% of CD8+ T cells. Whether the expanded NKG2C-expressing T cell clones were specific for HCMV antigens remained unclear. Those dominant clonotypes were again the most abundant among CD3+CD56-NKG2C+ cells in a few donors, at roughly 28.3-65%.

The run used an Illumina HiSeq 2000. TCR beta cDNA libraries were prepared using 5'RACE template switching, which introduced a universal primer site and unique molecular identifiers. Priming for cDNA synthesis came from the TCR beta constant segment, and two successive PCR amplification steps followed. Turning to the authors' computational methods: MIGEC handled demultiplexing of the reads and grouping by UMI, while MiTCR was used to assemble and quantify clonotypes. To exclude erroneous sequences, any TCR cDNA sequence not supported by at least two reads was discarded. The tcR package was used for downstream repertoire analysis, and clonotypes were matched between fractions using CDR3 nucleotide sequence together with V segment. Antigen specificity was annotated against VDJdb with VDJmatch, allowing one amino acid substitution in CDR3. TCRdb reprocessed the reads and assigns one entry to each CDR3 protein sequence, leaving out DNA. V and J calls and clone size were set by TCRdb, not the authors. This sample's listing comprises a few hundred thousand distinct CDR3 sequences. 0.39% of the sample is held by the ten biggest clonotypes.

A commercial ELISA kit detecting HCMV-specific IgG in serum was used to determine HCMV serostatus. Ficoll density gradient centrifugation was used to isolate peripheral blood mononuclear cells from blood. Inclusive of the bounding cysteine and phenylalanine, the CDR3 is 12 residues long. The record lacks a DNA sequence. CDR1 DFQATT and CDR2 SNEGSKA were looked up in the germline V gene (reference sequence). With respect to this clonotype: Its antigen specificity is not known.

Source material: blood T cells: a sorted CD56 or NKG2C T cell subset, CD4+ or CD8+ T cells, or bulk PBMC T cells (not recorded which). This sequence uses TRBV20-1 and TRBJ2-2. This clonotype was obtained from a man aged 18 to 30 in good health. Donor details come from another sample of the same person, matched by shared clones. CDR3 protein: CSARVGTGELFF.